The 21 T cell receptor beta chains below all came from one sample that was sequenced in a study of CD8+CD57+ T cells in acquired aplastic anemia. Those patients picked for sequencing had displayed CD8+CD57+ cell expansion on flow cytometry. The TCR beta profiling, which covered VDJ combination and CDR3 sequence, was carried out using genomic DNA as the template. In TCRdb, the reads were re-called with MiXCR into one record per CDR3 protein. The repertoire holds some 170,000 distinct CDR3 sequences, with around half as singletons. Sample: sorted CD4+, CD8+, or CD8+CD57+ T cells (not recorded which) from PBMCs. The source of these receptors is a human donor with aplastic anemia.

This clonotype was seen many times. V is TRBV9 and J is TRBJ1-3, with D perhaps TRBD1 (5 bases). The CDR3 covers 13 residues. The V and J ends lost 3 bases and 2 bases respectively, with 6 bases between them. Germline V gene lookup returns CDR1 SGDLS and CDR2 YYNGEE. This chain's CDR3 is CASSGGTGNTIYF. The DNA for the CDR3 is TGTGCCAGCAGCGGGGGGACTGGAAACACCATATATTTT.

CDR3 in DNA: TGTGCCAGCAGCCAAGGCGTTCCCCCGAATACGCAGTATTTT. This gives the protein CASSQGVPPNTQYF. The chain employs TRBV2 and TRBJ2-3; D unclear. CDR3 length: 14 amino acids. Trimming shortened V by 6 bases and J by 7 bases, and 17 bases separated the two germline ends. CDR1 SNHLY and CDR2 FYNNEI come from the germline V gene. The full variable domain, in which reference TRBV2 and TRBJ2-3 provide the parts outside the CDR3, is EPEVTQTPSHQVTQMGQEVILRCVPISNHLYFYWYRQILGQKVEFLVSFYNNEISEKSEIFDDQFSVERPDGSNFTLKIRSTKLEDSAMYFCASSQGVPPNTQYFGPGTRLTVL.

In regard to this clonotype: At one end the junction does not follow the germline gene, possibly because of a read error. The chain links TRBV15 to TRBJ1-2; 10 bases are a match to TRBD1. The germline V gene has CDR1 LNHNV and CDR2 YYDKDF (reference sequence). CDR3 length: 13 amino acids. CDR3 sequence reads: CASSTTGGHGYTF. The CDR3 DNA sequence: TGTGCCAGCAGCACGACAGGGGGCCATGGCTACACCTTC.

Details on this clonotype: A read error is possible here, since a much larger clone lies one base away. The V gene is TRBV14, the J gene TRBJ2-5; D is unresolved. The CDR3 sequence is 13 residues long. Germline CDR1 is SGHDN and CDR2 is FVKESK. Trimming removed 11 bases from V and 5 bases from J, with 18 bases in between. CDR3: CAGTPRLGETQYF. CDR3 in DNA: TGTGCCGGCACCCCACGCCTTGGGGAGACCCAGTACTTC.

This clonotype was counted at least ten times. The J gene is TRBJ1-1, the V gene TRBV15, with a possible D match to TRBD1 (6 bases). Germline V CDR1 and CDR2: LNHNV, YYDKDF (reference sequence). The CDR3 length is 15 residues. V was clipped by 1 base and J by 1 base, with 10 bases between them. The CDR3 is CATSRVLGQNTEAFF. The CDR3 DNA is TGTGCCACCAGCAGAGTTTTGGGACAGAACACTGAAGCTTTCTTT. Using reference TRBV15 and TRBJ1-1 for the parts outside the CDR3, the full variable domain is DAMVIQNPRYQVTQFGKPVTLSCSQTLNHNVMYWYQQKSSQAPKLLFHYYDKDFNNEADTPDNFQSRRPNTSFCFLDIRSPGLGDTAMYLCATSRVLGQNTEAFFGQGTRLTVV.

This chain connects TRBV5-1 to TRBJ1-5; the match to TRBD1 covers 8 bases. V lost 2 bases, J lost 6 bases, and 7 bases stayed unmatched. The CDR3 has 15 amino acids. From germline, CDR1 is SGHRS and CDR2 YFSETQ. CDR3 amino acids: CASSFSGGEGQPQHF. DNA for the CDR3: TGCGCCAGCAGCTTCTCAGGGGGCGAAGGTCAGCCCCAGCATTTT.

The rearrangement uses TRBV7-9 and TRBJ1-3; 11 positions match TRBD1. The CDR3 is 15 residues long. V trimming: 0 bases; J trimming: 8 bases; junction bases outside the gene matches: 3. Germline assignment: CDR1 SEHNR and CDR2 FQNEAQ (reference sequence). The CDR3 nucleotides are TGTGCCAGCAGCTTAGCTGGACAGGGGGCGGACACCATATATTTT. This gives the protein CASSLAGQGADTIYF. Supplemented by reference TRBV7-9 and TRBJ1-3, the full variable domain reads DTGVSQNPRHKITKRGQNVTFRCDPISEHNRLYWYRQTLGQGPEFLTYFQNEAQLEKSRLLSDRFSAERPKGSFSTLEIQRTEQGDSAMYLCASSLAGQGADTIYFGEGSWLTVV.

The genes are TRBV15 and TRBJ1-1; D remains unclear. Germline loops: CDR1 LNHNV, CDR2 YYDKDF (reference sequence). V gave up 1 base and J gave up 5 bases, with 20 bases separating them. The CDR3 runs 17 residues. CDR3 nucleotide sequence: TGTGCCACCAGCAGAGTTGGTTGGACGGGAGCGGGGACTGAAGCTTTCTTT. It translates to CATSRVGWTGAGTEAFF.

Turning to this clonotype: Relative to the germline gene, one junction end is altered; a read error may explain this. V is TRBV5-1 and J is TRBJ2-5; 9 nucleotides align to TRBD1. The CDR3 contains 15 residues. Looked up from germline, CDR1 is SGHRS and CDR2 is YFSETQ. The chain's CDR3 is CASSSPGQGIWEQSF. CDR3 nucleotide sequence: TGCGCCAGCAGCTCTCCGGGACAGGGAATATGGGAGCAGTCCTTC.

Here the CDR3 reads CARGSGYGYTF. The CDR3 DNA is TGTGCCAGGGGCTCGGGTTATGGCTACACCTTC. The chain recombines TRBV2 with TRBJ1-2; D not resolved. The CDR3 is 11 amino acids. Germline assignment: CDR1 SNHLY and CDR2 FYNNEI. Trimming stripped 9 bases from V and 5 bases from J, with 10 bases between.

The J gene is TRBJ1-1, the V gene TRBV2; D ambiguous. The V end lost 10 bases, the J end lost 1 base, and 10 bases lay between the germline ends. CDR1 and CDR2 (germline): SNHLY, FYNNEI. The CDR3 extends over 12 amino acids. DNA of the CDR3: TGTGCCACAGCGACGGAGAACACTGAAGCTTTCTTT. Protein: CATATENTEAFF.

The genes are TRBV11-1 and TRBJ1-3; 7 bases line up with TRBD1. The CDR3 is made up of 17 amino acids. Trimming at V came to 1 base and at J to 0 bases, leaving 6 bases not matched to a gene. The germline gives CDR1 SGHAT, CDR2 FQDESV (reference sequence). The CDR3 spells CASSLGGTVTSGNTIYF. The DNA for the CDR3 is TGTGCCAGCAGCTTAGGCGGGACAGTCACCTCTGGAAACACCATATATTTT.

This rearrangement joins TRBV19 to TRBJ1-2; D may be TRBD1 (5 bases). Germline CDR1 LNHDA, CDR2 SQIVND (reference sequence). Trimming pared 8 bases from V and 7 bases from J, leaving 14 bases between. CDR3 length: 12 residues. The CDR3 loop reads CASREGQSGYTF. For the CDR3, the DNA is TGTGCCAGTCGAGAGGGGCAAAGTGGCTACACCTTC. Together with reference TRBV19 and TRBJ1-2, the CDR3 gives the full variable domain: DGGITQSPKYLFRKEGQNVTLSCEQNLNHDAMYWYRQDPGQGLRLIYYSQIVNDFQKGDIAEGYSVSREKKESFPLTVTSAQKNPTAFYLCASREGQSGYTFGSGTRLTVV.

The chain joins TRBV20-1 to TRBJ1-2, with 9 positions matching TRBD1. CDR3 length equals 14 residues. CDR1 DFQATT and CDR2 SNEGSKA come from the germline V gene (reference sequence). The trim removed 3 bases at V and 4 bases at J, leaving 6 bases unmatched. The CDR3: CSASLGQGSYGYTF. The DNA of the CDR3 is TGCAGTGCTAGTCTCGGACAGGGGAGCTATGGCTACACCTTC.

This clonotype was seen repeatedly, ten times or more. J is TRBJ2-7 and V is TRBV7-9; D unresolved. Germline loops: CDR1 SEHNR, CDR2 FQNEAQ (reference sequence). This CDR3 spans 13 amino acids. The ends were cut back, 3 bases at V and 7 bases at J, with 13 bases in the middle. The chain's CDR3 is CASSLGESWEQYF. The DNA for the CDR3 is TGTGCCAGCAGCTTGGGCGAATCTTGGGAGCAGTACTTC.

This clonotype was observed many times. The chain has TRBV5-1 and TRBJ2-6; D unresolved. The CDR3 has 15 amino acids. CDR1 SGHRS and CDR2 YFSETQ come from the germline V gene. The V end was cut by 4 bases, the J end by 0 bases, with 8 bases between. This CDR3 is CASSPVASGANVLTF. In nucleotides, the CDR3 is TGCGCCAGCAGCCCCGTTGCCTCTGGGGCCAACGTCCTGACTTTC.

This clonotype was found many times. This chain joins TRBV9 and TRBJ2-2; 9 bases match TRBD1. V dropped 2 bases and J dropped 1; count of bases not matched to a gene: 3. Germline V gene sequence: CDR1 SGDLS, CDR2 YYNGEE. This CDR3 comprises 16 residues. Here the CDR3 DNA reads TGTGCCAGCAGCGTTGTGACAGGGGGGAACACCGGGGAGCTGTTTTTT. Amino acid sequence: CASSVVTGGNTGELFF.

The chain carries TRBV10-3 and TRBJ1-5, with D uncertain. V was cut by 10 bases and J by 4 bases, with 14 bases left in between. CDR3 length equals 13 residues. Germline CDR1 and CDR2: ENHRY and SYGVKD. DNA for the CDR3: TGTGCCAGCGGTTACTCTGAGAATCAGCCCCAGCATTTT. Translation: CASGYSENQPQHF.

This clonotype was recorded at least ten times. The V and J genes are TRBV11-2 and TRBJ2-1; tentative D call: TRBD1 (6 bases). The CDR3 loop spans 16 amino acids. Trimming stripped 5 bases from V and 3 bases from J, with 17 bases between. In germline, CDR1 is SGHAT, CDR2 FQNNGV. The CDR3 reads CASSPSGTLNYNEQFF. The DNA for the CDR3 is TGTGCCAGCAGCCCCTCCGGGACACTAAACTACAATGAGCAGTTCTTC. The full variable domain, completed using reference TRBV11-2 and TRBJ2-1, is EAGVAQSPRYKIIEKRQSVAFWCNPISGHATLYWYQQILGQGPKLLIQFQNNGVVDDSQLPKDRFSAERLKGVDSTLKIQPAKLEDSAVYLCASSPSGTLNYNEQFFGPGTRLTVL.

This clonotype was seen repeatedly, ten times or more. V gene TRBV7-3 combines with J gene TRBJ1-1, with a tentative D call TRBD1 (5 bases). This CDR3 is 13 amino acids long. Germline-derived CDR1 and CDR2 are SGHTA and FQGTGA. The V and J ends lost 4 bases and 11 bases respectively, with 17 bases between them. In nucleotides, the CDR3 is TGTGCCAGCAGCTCCGGGGCAGGGAATGACGCTTTCTTT. Protein: CASSSGAGNDAFF. The full variable domain, in which reference TRBV7-3 and TRBJ1-1 provide the parts outside the CDR3, is GAGVSQTPSNKVTEKGKYVELRCDPISGHTALYWYRQSLGQGPEFLIYFQGTGAADDSGLPNDRFFAVRPEGSVSTLKIQRTERGDSAVYLCASSSGAGNDAFFGQGTRLTVV.

This clonotype showed up many times. The rearrangement uses TRBV2 and TRBJ2-3, with a possible D match to TRBD1 (5 bases). The germline V and J ends were trimmed by 3 bases and 2 bases, with 6 bases remaining between them. Germline loops: CDR1 SNHLY, CDR2 FYNNEI. The CDR3 spans 13 residues. The CDR3 sequence: CASSEDNTDTQYF. Here the CDR3 DNA reads TGTGCCAGCAGTGAGGACAACACAGATACGCAGTATTTT.